Shown below are 25 T cell receptor beta chains from a single sample sequenced in a study of T cells in Graves' hyperthyroidism and ophthalmopathy. Amplification targeted TCR beta CDR3 regions from RNA transcripts. HTBI primers drove first-round RT-PCR of the TCR CDR3. TCRdb fed the multiplex PCR reads into MiXCR, producing one record per CDR3 protein. The sample holds some 570,000 distinct CDR3 sequences; 15% to 20% are singletons and the top ten take roughly 18%. Sample: blood. All receptors come from a young woman with Graves' ophthalmopathy.

This clonotype has ten or more counts. V gene TRBV20-1 combines with J gene TRBJ2-1; maybe TRBD2 (5 bases). CDR1 DFQATT and CDR2 SNEGSKA come from the germline V gene (reference sequence). V lost 1 base and J 1 base, leaving 14 bases between the germline ends. This CDR3 region has 16 residues. CDR3 nucleotide sequence: TGCAGTGCTAGAGGCGGCGAGGCGGGTTCCTACAATGAGCAGTTCTTC. It is translated as CSARGGEAGSYNEQFF.

This clonotype appeared many times. The chain joins TRBV30 to TRBJ1-1; 9 bases are shared with TRBD1. The trim removed 3 bases at V and 3 bases at J, leaving 5 bases unmatched. The CDR3 contains 14 residues. Germline CDR1 is GTSNPN and CDR2 is SVGIG (reference sequence). The chain's CDR3 is CAWRAQGADTEAFF. The DNA of the CDR3 is TGTGCCTGGAGGGCACAGGGGGCCGACACTGAAGCTTTCTTT.

This clonotype was counted a few times. The V gene is TRBV5-1, the J gene TRBJ2-2, with unresolved D. Germline CDR1 is SGHRS and CDR2 is YFSETQ. V gave up 4 bases and J gave up 3 bases, with 7 bases separating them. The CDR3 loop spans 13 amino acids. For the CDR3, the DNA is TGCGCCAGCAGCGACCGACACACCGGGGAGCTGTTTTTT. Translation: CASSDRHTGELFF. The variable domain in full, with the rest retrieved from reference TRBV5-1 and TRBJ2-2, is KAGVTQTPRYLIKTRGQQVTLSCSPISGHRSVSWYQQTPGQGLQFLFEYFSETQRNKGNFPGRFSGRQFSNSRSEMNVSTLELGDSALYLCASSDRHTGELFFGEGSRLTVL.

The chain carries TRBV10-3 and TRBJ2-2; D may correspond to TRBD1 or TRBD2 (5 bases each). CDR1 and CDR2 (germline): ENHRY, SYGVKD. V was cut by 3 bases and J by 5 bases, with 10 bases left in between. The CDR3 is 14 residues long. The CDR3 nucleotides read TGTGCCATCAGTGAAAGGTGGGGGACCGGGGAGCTGTTTTTT. Amino acids: CAISERWGTGELFF.

Turning to this clonotype: A read error may be the cause here, since a much bigger clone is one base away. The chain recombines TRBV9 with TRBJ2-1; maybe TRBD2 (6 bases). Judging by the DNA end, TRBJ2-7 fits better; the J call may be wrong. CDR1 is SGDLS, CDR2 YYNGEE, per germline. This CDR3 spans 15 amino acids. CDR3 in DNA: TGTGCCAGCAGCTTAGTGGGAGCGGGTTACAATGAGCAGTACTTC. Its translation is CASSLVGAGYNEQYF.

The rearrangement joins TRBV28 to TRBJ1-5, with TRBD1 identical over 8 bases. CDR3 length: 15 amino acids. CDR1 is MDHEN, CDR2 SYDVKM, per germline. V was pared by 5 bases and J by 4 bases, with 7 bases of the junction left unmatched. The CDR3 DNA reads as TGTGCCAGCAGTGATACGGGACAGGAGAATCAGCCCCAGCATTTT. Translated, it gives CASSDTGQENQPQHF.

This clonotype was counted many times. The chain joins TRBV5-6 to TRBJ2-1, with TRBD1 identical over 8 bases. The CDR3 covers 15 residues. Germline CDR1 and CDR2: SGHDT and YYEEEE. V lost 4 bases to trimming and J lost 6 bases; unmatched junction nucleotides: 9. The DNA of the CDR3 is TGTGCCAGCAGCCTTGGACAGGGAGCAGGCAATGAGCAGTTCTTC. Amino acids: CASSLGQGAGNEQFF.

This clonotype was counted ten times or more. The gene calls are TRBV7-2 and TRBJ2-1; 7 bases are a match to TRBD2. Trimming cost V 1 base and J 5 bases; bases outside gene matches: 2. There are 14 residues in the CDR3. CDR1 and CDR2 from the germline V gene are SGHTA and FQGNSA. CDR3 coding DNA: TGTGCCAGCAGCTTAGGGGGAGGGAACAATGAGCAGTTCTTC. Translating gives CASSLGGGNNEQFF.

This clonotype was observed a handful of times. This sequence joins TRBV20-1 and TRBJ1-1; perhaps TRBD1 as D (5 bases). This CDR3 has 14 amino acids. CDR1 is DFQATT, CDR2 SNEGSKA, per germline (reference sequence). Trimming removed 0 bases from V and 3 bases from J, with 11 bases in between. The CDR3 DNA sequence: TGCAGTGCTAGAGAAGACATAGGGGACACTGAAGCTTTCTTT. It is translated as CSAREDIGDTEAFF.

In nucleotides, the CDR3 is TGCAGTGCTCCAGCGGCTGGATACACTGAAGCTTTCTTT. This sequence encodes CSAPAAGYTEAFF. The chain combines TRBV20-1 with TRBJ1-1, with unresolved D. V was shortened by 5 bases and J by 3 bases, with 13 bases between the two germline ends. Germline V gene data show CDR1 as DFQATT and CDR2 as SNEGSKA (reference sequence). The length of the CDR3 is 13 residues.

This clonotype turned up a few times. The gene calls are TRBV20-1 and TRBJ2-7; D is possibly TRBD2 (5 bases). Germline-derived CDR1 and CDR2 are DFQATT and SNEGSKA (reference sequence). CDR3 length equals 12 residues. V was clipped by 6 bases and J by 3 bases, with 12 bases between them. The CDR3 nucleotides are TGCAGTGCCGGGTCGGACTTCTACGAGCAGTACTTC. Translated, it gives CSAGSDFYEQYF.

This clonotype was recorded many times. CDR3 protein: CASSPRDTYNEQFF. The CDR3, as DNA: TGTGCCAGCTCACCACGGGACACCTACAATGAGCAGTTCTTC. The V call is TRBV18, the J call TRBJ2-1, with D tentatively TRBD1 (6 bases). The CDR3 has 14 residues. V lost 1 base, J lost 2 bases, and 6 bases lay in between. Germline-derived CDR1 and CDR2 are KGHSH and LQKENI.

The V and J genes are TRBV30 and TRBJ2-5; 9 nucleotides match TRBD1. Per the germline V gene, CDR1 is GTSNPN and CDR2 is SVGIG (reference sequence). The CDR3 is 15 amino acids. V gave up 8 bases and J gave up 2 bases; unmatched junction bases: 12. The CDR3 loop reads CAVTGGDKRQETQYF. CDR3 sequence (DNA): TGTGCCGTCACAGGGGGCGATAAACGGCAAGAGACCCAGTACTTC.

This clonotype was counted ten times or more. This chain joins TRBV11-2 and TRBJ2-1; possibly TRBD1 for D (5 bases). Germline V lookup: CDR1 SGHAT, CDR2 FQNNGV. The V end lost 3 bases, the J end lost 3 bases, and 12 bases lay between the germline ends. This CDR3 comprises 15 residues. The CDR3 DNA is TGTGCCAGCAGCTTTCAGGCAGGGATCTACAATGAGCAGTTCTTC. Amino acid sequence: CASSFQAGIYNEQFF.

This clonotype occurred many times. The gene calls are TRBV28 and TRBJ1-1, with 11 positions matching TRBD1. Germline lookup yields CDR1 MDHEN and CDR2 SYDVKM. The CDR3 spans 15 residues. The trim removed 7 bases at V and 8 bases at J, leaving 12 bases unmatched. CDR3 sequence (DNA): TGTGCCAGCACTACACCGGGACAGGGGGGACGAGAAGCTTTCTTT. Translating gives CASTTPGQGGREAFF.

The chain uses TRBV20-1 and TRBJ2-7; D unresolved. Trimming stripped 0 bases from V and 1 base from J, with 4 bases between. The V gene's germline CDR1 is DFQATT and CDR2 SNEGSKA (reference sequence). The CDR3 covers 12 residues. CDR3 coding DNA: TGCAGTGCTAGAGAAGTATCCTACGAGCAGTACTTC. The encoded protein is CSAREVSYEQYF.

V and J are TRBV2 and TRBJ1-4; D unclear. The CDR3 loop spans 15 amino acids. Germline V gene lookup returns CDR1 SNHLY and CDR2 FYNNEI. With 7 bases removed from V and 2 bases from J, the gap between germline ends came to 14 bases. For the CDR3, the DNA is TGTGCCAGCATGATGGACCGGCAGACTAATGAAAAACTGTTTTTT. This gives the protein CASMMDRQTNEKLFF.

This clonotype was seen ten or more times. The rearrangement uses TRBV27 and TRBJ1-1; D gene ambiguous. CDR3 size: 15 residues. CDR1 is MNHEY and CDR2 is SMNVEV in the germline V gene (reference sequence). V dropped 0 bases and J dropped 4 bases, with 12 bases sitting between them. CDR3: CASSLSLPEGTEAFF. The CDR3 coding sequence is TGTGCCAGCAGTTTATCTCTCCCGGAGGGCACTGAAGCTTTCTTT.

In its sample, this clonotype was seen many times. CDR3 sequence: CASTRDGLLNTEAFF. DNA of the CDR3: TGTGCCAGCACCAGGGACGGCCTGTTGAACACTGAAGCTTTCTTT. The chain employs TRBV12-3 or TRBV12-4 and TRBJ1-1, with D maybe TRBD1 (5 bases). The CDR3 sequence is 15 residues long. Between the trimmed V and J ends, which lost 7 bases and 0 bases, there was a span of 15 bases.

This clonotype was observed at least ten times. The J gene is TRBJ2-7, the V gene TRBV6-2 or TRBV6-3; D possibly uses TRBD1 or TRBD2 (5 bases each). This CDR3 is built from 12 residues. Between the trimmed V and J ends, which lost 7 bases and 5 bases, there was a span of 12 bases. Germline CDR1 is MNHEY and CDR2 is SVGEGT. The CDR3, as DNA: TGTGCCAGCACCCACGGGACGGACGAGCAGTACTTC. Protein: CASTHGTDEQYF.

This clonotype was counted only a few times. A read error is likely, as this CDR3 ends without the conserved phenylalanine or tryptophan. This chain uses TRBV6-2 or TRBV6-3 with TRBJ1-2, with TRBD1 matching 8 bases. The CDR3 loop spans 13 amino acids. Looked up from germline, CDR1 is MNHEY and CDR2 is SVGEGT. V gave up 7 bases and J gave up 8 bases; unmatched junction bases: 9. The CDR3 loop is CASTTDPGGGYTL. CDR3 in DNA: TGTGCCAGCACTACCGATCCAGGGGGCGGCTACACCCTC.

The chain joins TRBV2 to TRBJ1-1; D ambiguous. The CDR3 has 12 residues. Germline lookup yields CDR1 SNHLY and CDR2 FYNNEI. Trimming shortened V by 8 bases and J by 5 bases, and 12 bases separated the two germline ends. The CDR3 coding sequence is TGTGCCAGCCTTGTAATGAGGACTGAAGCTTTCTTT. Encoded protein: CASLVMRTEAFF.

The count of this clonotype is one. This may come from a read error, since a much larger clone is one base off. This chain joins TRBV11-2 and TRBJ2-3, with 7 bases matching TRBD2. CDR1 and CDR2 from the germline V gene are SGHAT and FQNNGV. V shed 8 bases, J shed 6 bases, and the junction held 11 bases outside the gene matches. The CDR3 loop spans 14 amino acids. CDR3 DNA sequence: TGTGCCAGCGGCTATACCCGGGAGGTGGATACGCAGTATTTT. Its protein product is CASGYTREVDTQYF.

The CDR3 coding sequence is TGTGCCAGCAGCTTAGTAGGGGCCGGTAATGAAAAACTGTTTTTT. Amino acid sequence: CASSLVGAGNEKLFF. The chain is built from TRBV7-9 and TRBJ1-4; tentatively, D is TRBD1 (5 bases). In germline, CDR1 is SEHNR, CDR2 FQNEAQ (reference sequence). This CDR3 has 15 residues. The V gene lost 1 base and the J gene lost 4 bases, with 10 bases spanning the gap.

This chain connects TRBV12-3 or TRBV12-4 to TRBJ2-7, with 8 bases lining up with TRBD1. The J call may be wrong; the DNA end is better matched by TRBJ2-1. There are 14 residues in the CDR3. The CDR3 region has the DNA TGTGCCAGCAGGAGGACAGGGAGCTCCTACGAGCAGTTCTTC. Its translation: CASRRTGSSYEQFF.